This is a list of T cell receptor beta chains from one sample in a study of PD-L1 blockade in urothelial cancer. The protocol was immunoSEQ multiplex PCR, while the TCRdb copy is restricted to in-frame clones and leaves out a portion. This sample has some 25,000 clones, with 65% to 90% found just once. Material: PBMCs, obtained around atezolizumab (anti-PD-L1) treatment. These receptors originate from a man aged 55 to 70 with urothelial cancer. The CDR3 runs from the conserved cysteine through the conserved F or W. Fields, in order: V gene, J gene, clone size, D gene, CDR3 protein, CDR3 DNA. D genes are given only for firm matches. A clone size is listed for some rows: how often the clone was seen (once, few, many), or a class if it is expanded.

>TRBV10-3|TRBJ1-2|-|-
CAISELSGSGYGYTF
TGTGCCATCAGTGAGCTTTCGGGGAGCGGCTATGGCTACACCTTC
>TRBV27|TRBJ2-1|-|-
CASSSTQHSYNEQFF
TGTGCCAGCAGTTCAACACAGCACTCCTACAATGAGCAGTTCTTC
>TRBV6-5|TRBJ1-1|-|-
CASSRQMNTEAFF
TGTGCCAGCAGTAGACAGATGAACACTGAAGCTTTCTTT
>TRBV5-6|TRBJ1-3|-|TRBD1
CASSPGQGFGNTIYF
TGTGCCAGCAGCCCGGGACAGGGTTTTGGAAACACCATATATTTT
>TRBV30|TRBJ1-5|few|-
CALDLTGVGNQPQHF
TGTGCCTTGGACCTCACGGGGGTTGGCAATCAGCCCCAGCATTTT
>TRBV10-3|TRBJ1-2|-|-
CAISPDYGYTF
TGTGCCATCAGCCCAGACTATGGCTACACCTTC
>TRBV5-6|TRBJ1-1|-|TRBD1
CASDAVGGLQNTEAFF
TGTGCCAGCGACGCTGTAGGGGGCCTCCAGAACACTGAAGCTTTCTTT
>TRBV4-1|TRBJ2-2|-|TRBD1
CASSLGQGATGELFF
TGCGCCAGCAGCCTAGGACAGGGGGCAACCGGGGAGCTGTTTTTT
>TRBV15|TRBJ2-6|-|-
CATSSLGPGANVLTF
TGTGCCACCAGCAGTTTGGGGCCTGGGGCCAACGTCCTGACTTTC
>TRBV27|TRBJ1-4|-|-
CASSPIPGTEKLFF
TGTGCCAGCAGTCCAATACCGGGTACCGAAAAACTGTTTTTT
>TRBV4-3|TRBJ1-4|-|-
CASSSRGEKLFF
TGCGCCAGCAGCAGCCGGGGTGAAAAACTGTTTTTT
>TRBV11-3|TRBJ2-1|-|-
CASSPRQNFNEQFF
TGTGCCAGCAGCCCCCGACAGAACTTCAATGAGCAGTTCTTC
>TRBV4-3|TRBJ1-2|-|-
CASSQDTGSHYGYTF
TGCGCCAGCAGCCAAGATACGGGGAGTCACTATGGCTACACCTTC
>TRBV18|TRBJ1-1|-|-
CASSPSGGGRNTEAFF
TGTGCCAGCTCACCGTCGGGGGGAGGGAGGAACACTGAAGCTTTCTTT
>TRBV19|TRBJ2-7|-|-
CASSVGIERAHTDEQYF
TGTGCCAGTAGTGTGGGGATCGAGAGGGCCCATACGGACGAGCAGTACTTC
>TRBV5-1|TRBJ2-2|-|-
CASSLLTNTGELFF
TGCGCCAGCAGCTTGCTTACGAACACCGGGGAGCTGTTTTTT
>TRBV5-1|TRBJ1-2|-|TRBD1
CASSLAIGQGVRGYTF
TGCGCCAGCAGCTTGGCCATAGGACAGGGGGTTCGAGGCTACACCTTC
>TRBV5-1|TRBJ2-6|once|TRBD1
CASSLTRQGAGNVLTF
TGCGCCAGCAGCTTGACCCGACAGGGGGCGGGCAACGTCCTGACTTTC
>TRBV5-1|TRBJ2-1|-|TRBD2
CASTAQWSGIYNEQFF
TGCGCCAGCACCGCTCAGTGGAGCGGGATCTACAATGAGCAGTTCTTC
>TRBV11-2|TRBJ1-6|-|-
CASSSDRSPLHF
TGTGCCAGCAGCTCAGACCGGTCACCCCTCCACTTT
>TRBV2|TRBJ1-4|few|TRBD1
CASRHRRDRYNEKLFF
TGTGCCAGCAGGCACCGCCGGGACAGATATAATGAAAAACTGTTTTTT
>TRBV14|TRBJ1-1|-|-
CASSQAAGGTEAFF
TGTGCCAGCAGCCAAGCTGCAGGTGGGACTGAAGCTTTCTTT
>TRBV10-3|TRBJ2-1|once|TRBD1
CATFGQGANEQFF
TGTGCCACCTTCGGACAGGGGGCCAATGAGCAGTTCTTC
>TRBV9|TRBJ2-5|-|TRBD1
CASSEQLGTGGLVETQYF
TGTGCCAGCAGCGAACAACTGGGGACAGGGGGACTCGTGGAGACCCAGTACTTC
>TRBV7-9|TRBJ1-2|-|-
CASSLLRTDFYGYTF
TGTGCCAGCAGCTTATTACGGACAGATTTCTATGGCTACACCTTC
>TRBV30|TRBJ2-7|-|TRBD1
CAWTGRDRELKRTYEQYF
TGTGCCTGGACTGGCCGGGACAGGGAACTGAAAAGAACCTACGAGCAGTACTTC
>TRBV30|TRBJ1-3|-|-
CAWSETAKNTIYF
TGTGCCTGGAGTGAGACAGCAAAAAACACCATATATTTT
>TRBV6-1|TRBJ1-5|-|-
CASSPGASEGQPQHF
TGTGCCAGCAGCCCAGGGGCTTCTGAGGGTCAGCCCCAGCATTTT
>TRBV5-6|TRBJ2-3|-|-
CASSSTRRRISGTDTQYF
TGTGCCAGCAGCTCGACCAGGCGACGGATATCCGGCACAGATACGCAGTATTTT
>TRBV19|TRBJ1-2|-|TRBD1
CASSRDRVRYGYTF
TGTGCCAGTAGCCGGGACAGGGTGCGCTATGGCTACACCTTC
>TRBV11-2|TRBJ2-7|-|-
CASSSLQGLGEQYF
TGTGCCAGCAGCTCCCTACAGGGATTGGGGGAGCAGTACTTC
>TRBV4-1|TRBJ2-1|-|TRBD2
CASSQLTRTSGRSSYNEQFF
TGCGCCAGCAGCCAACTTACCCGGACTAGCGGGAGGAGCTCCTACAATGAGCAGTTCTTC
>TRBV15|TRBJ2-7|-|-
CATSREGTQAYEQYF
TGTGCCACCAGCAGAGAAGGGACACAAGCCTACGAGCAGTACTTC
>TRBV5-6|TRBJ1-2|-|TRBD1
CASSVQDRNYGYTF
TGTGCCAGCAGCGTGCAGGACAGGAACTATGGCTACACCTTC
>TRBV27|TRBJ1-6|-|TRBD1
CASSLSGRTGFHSPLHF
TGTGCCAGCAGTTTATCAGGGCGGACAGGGTTTCATTCACCCCTCCACTTT
>TRBV10-1|TRBJ2-7|-|-
CASSKGAELYEQYF
TGCGCCAGCAGTAAAGGAGCGGAGCTATACGAGCAGTACTTC
>TRBV6-5|TRBJ1-6|-|TRBD1
CASSPGQGYNSPLHF
TGTGCCAGCAGCCCGGGACAGGGGTATAATTCACCCCTCCACTTT
>TRBV9|TRBJ2-1|-|TRBD2
CASSVDLAGLYNEQFF
TGTGCCAGCAGCGTAGACCTAGCGGGTCTTTACAATGAGCAGTTCTTC
>TRBV10-3|TRBJ2-7|-|-
CAISTQYEQYF
TGTGCCATCAGTACACAGTACGAGCAGTACTTC
>TRBV6-5|TRBJ1-3|-|TRBD1
CASTLTTGTGNTIYF
TGTGCCAGCACCCTAACGACAGGGACTGGAAACACCATATATTTT
>TRBV4-2|TRBJ1-1|-|-
CASSQTDRVNTEAFF
TGTGCCAGCAGCCAAACGGACAGAGTGAACACTGAAGCTTTCTTT
>TRBV5-6|TRBJ1-4|once|TRBD1
CASSFSGTGSHEKLFF
TGTGCCAGCAGCTTTTCCGGGACAGGGTCGCATGAAAAACTGTTTTTT
>TRBV7-9|TRBJ1-1|-|-
CASSFEQNTEAFF
TGTGCCAGCAGCTTTGAGCAAAACACTGAAGCTTTCTTT
>TRBV5-1|TRBJ1-1|few|TRBD1
CASSFNRGTEAFF
TGCGCCAGCAGCTTTAACAGGGGCACTGAAGCTTTCTTT
>TRBV29-1|TRBJ1-1|-|-
CSVGGPLTEAFF
TGCAGCGTTGGGGGGCCCCTCACGGAAGCTTTCTTT
>TRBV5-1|TRBJ2-2|-|-
CASSFGQRGSGELFF
TGCGCCAGCAGCTTCGGTCAGAGAGGCTCCGGGGAGCTGTTTTTT
>TRBV7-9|TRBJ2-7|-|TRBD1
CASIRGTGEGEQYF
TGTGCCAGCATCCGAGGGACAGGGGAAGGCGAGCAGTACTTC
>TRBV15|TRBJ2-5|-|-
CATSRLLQETQYF
TGTGCCACCAGCAGATTACTCCAAGAGACCCAGTACTTC
>TRBV4-1|TRBJ2-1|-|-
CASSRLVGDNEQFF
TGCGCCAGCAGCCGGCTCGTCGGGGACAATGAGCAGTTCTTC
>TRBV6-1|TRBJ2-7|-|-
CASRENDWNDYEQYF
TGTGCCAGCAGGGAAAACGACTGGAATGACTACGAGCAGTACTTC